This entry lists 20 T cell receptor beta chains sequenced from one sample in a study of post-analysis software for immune sequencing data. Tagging with unique molecular identifiers was a feature of the TCR beta cDNA libraries. TCRdb reanalysed the PCR reads using MiXCR and keeps one entry per CDR3 protein. The sample includes roughly 570,000 distinct CDR3 sequences, around a third of them seen just once. Their antigen targets remain unknown. Points from the study as a whole: Patients showed TRBV5-6, TRBV5-1 and TRBV20-1 among four to six TRBV segments more frequent than in controls.

Material: blood. The receptors come from a girl younger than 18 with multiple sclerosis.

The table lists this clonotype with many counts. The J gene is TRBJ2-3, the V gene TRBV29-1; 10 bases are shared with TRBD2. Per the germline V gene, CDR1 is SQVTM and CDR2 is ANQGSEA. The trim removed 1 base at V and 3 bases at J, leaving 7 bases unmatched. CDR3 size: 16 residues. The CDR3 here is CSVEGSSGGITDTQYF. CDR3 coding DNA: TGCAGCGTTGAAGGGTCTAGCGGGGGTATTACAGATACGCAGTATTTT.

The sample holds one count of this clonotype. The V and J genes are TRBV20-1 and TRBJ2-7; 11 bases align to TRBD2. V trimming: 2 bases; J trimming: 1 base; junction bases outside the gene matches: 7. CDR3 length: 16 residues. CDR1 and CDR2 from the germline V gene are DFQATT and SNEGSKA (reference sequence). As DNA, the CDR3 is TGCAGTGCTAGATCAATGACTAGCGGGGCGTCCTACGAGCAGTACTTC. It codes for CSARSMTSGASYEQYF.

This clonotype has a count of ten or more. This chain connects TRBV12-3 or TRBV12-4 to TRBJ2-5, with D perhaps assigned TRBD1 or TRBD2 (7 bases each). The length of the CDR3 is 14 residues. Between the trimmed V and J ends, which lost 5 bases and 2 bases, there was a span of 12 bases. Here the CDR3 reads CASSGRGQQETQYF. CDR3 in DNA: TGTGCCAGCAGTGGGAGGGGACAGCAAGAGACCCAGTACTTC.

Remarks on this clonotype: A junction end diverges from the germline sequence, so it may reflect a read error. This chain uses TRBV29-1 with TRBJ2-3; tentatively, D is TRBD1 or TRBD2 (6 bases each). Germline CDR1 is SQVTM and CDR2 is ANQGSEA. CDR3 length equals 14 residues. Here the CDR3 DNA reads TGCAGCGCCGGGGGCGTAAGCTTCACAGATACGCGGTATTTT. Its translation: CSAGGVSFTDTRYF.

The chain uses TRBV6-6 and TRBJ2-7; 10 bases fit TRBD2. The DNA end favors TRBJ2-4, so the J call may be wrong. Germline V gene lookup returns CDR1 MNHNY and CDR2 SVGAGI (reference sequence). The CDR3 sequence is 16 residues long. The CDR3 DNA reads as TGTGCCAGCAGAGGGGCAATAGCGGGGGGAAGGAACATTCAGTACTTC. It encodes CASRGAIAGGRNIQYF.

This clonotype came up many times. The rearrangement uses TRBV12-3 or TRBV12-4 and TRBJ1-1; D is uncertain. V gave up 3 bases and J gave up 1 base, with 6 bases separating them. The CDR3 covers 13 residues. The DNA for the CDR3 is TGTGCCAGCAGTTTCGGTCCGAACACTGAAGCTTTCTTT. Translated, it gives CASSFGPNTEAFF.

J is TRBJ1-1 and V is TRBV3-1; D unresolved. Germline V lookup: CDR1 LGHDT, CDR2 YNNKEL (reference sequence). This CDR3 has 13 residues. Trimming took off 0 bases at V and 2 bases at J, with 4 bases between the two ends. CDR3: CASSQDTNTEAFF. The CDR3 coding sequence is TGTGCCAGCAGCCAAGATACAAACACTGAAGCTTTCTTT.

The chain carries TRBV27 and TRBJ1-2, with D unclear. In germline, CDR1 is MNHEY, CDR2 SMNVEV (reference sequence). Trimming removed 8 bases at V and 8 bases at J, with 21 bases between. CDR3 length equals 14 residues. The CDR3: CASATGFNSGGYTF. The CDR3 coding sequence is TGTGCCAGCGCAACCGGGTTTAATTCGGGAGGCTACACCTTC.

The chain recombines TRBV7-2 with TRBJ2-4; TRBD1 aligns across 8 bases. Looked up from germline, CDR1 is SGHTA and CDR2 is FQGNSA. The CDR3 runs to 19 residues. After removal of 5 bases from V and 1 base from J, the junction contained 16 bases not matched to a gene. The CDR3 is CASSPPPDRALGAKNIQYF. DNA of the CDR3: TGTGCCAGCAGCCCACCGCCGGACAGGGCACTTGGGGCCAAAAACATTCAGTACTTC.

The chain couples TRBV3-1 to TRBJ2-7, with D unclear. CDR1 is LGHDT and CDR2 is YNNKEL in the germline V gene (reference sequence). Trimming took off 1 base at V and 6 bases at J, with 10 bases between the two ends. The CDR3 runs 13 residues. CDR3 DNA sequence: TGTGCCAGCAGCCAAGTGTTGGGGTCCGAGCAGTACTTC. This sequence encodes CASSQVLGSEQYF.

The sample holds a few counts of this clonotype. This chain joins TRBV9 and TRBJ2-1, with TRBD2 matching 14 bases. The trim removed 6 bases at V and 6 bases at J, leaving 11 bases unmatched. The CDR3 runs 17 residues. The germline V gene has CDR1 SGDLS and CDR2 YYNGEE. The CDR3 protein is CASTGRTSGGKVNEQFF. The CDR3 DNA sequence: TGTGCCAGCACCGGACGGACTAGCGGGGGGAAGGTCAATGAGCAGTTCTTC.

This clonotype was observed a handful of times. The chain combines TRBV6-5 with TRBJ2-7, with 10 positions matching TRBD1. The CDR3 sequence is 13 residues long. The V gene end was trimmed by 6 bases and the J gene end by 6 bases; junction bases not matched to a gene: 5. The germline gives CDR1 MNHEY, CDR2 SVGAGI. The CDR3 DNA follows: TGTGCCAGCAGCCCGGGGGACAGGGGCGAGCAGTACTTC. This gives the protein CASSPGDRGEQYF.

The chain has TRBV4-1 and TRBJ2-6; possibly TRBD1 for D (6 bases). CDR3 length equals 18 residues. Germline V CDR1 and CDR2: MGHRA, YSYEKL. V gave up 4 bases and J gave up 0 bases, with 16 bases separating them. CDR3 amino acids: CASSLGRQGNSGANVLTF. The CDR3 nucleotides read TGCGCCAGCAGCCTTGGACGGCAGGGGAACTCTGGGGCCAACGTCCTGACTTTC.

This clonotype has just a few counts. V gene TRBV5-1 combines with J gene TRBJ1-1; TRBD1 aligns across 8 bases. Germline values: CDR1 SGHRS, CDR2 YFSETQ. CDR3 size: 14 residues. V lost 4 bases to trimming and J lost 6 bases; unmatched junction nucleotides: 8. Here the CDR3 DNA reads TGCGCCAGCAGCATAGGACAGGGTCTCGCTGAAGCTTTCTTT. As protein: CASSIGQGLAEAFF.

This clonotype has more than one count but fewer than ten. This chain links TRBV29-1 with TRBJ2-5; tentatively, D is TRBD1 or TRBD2 (5 bases each). The germline V and J ends were trimmed by 6 bases and 0 bases, with 11 bases remaining between them. Germline CDR1 SQVTM, CDR2 ANQGSEA. The CDR3 has 13 amino acids. The CDR3 here is CSVLGTDQETQYF. CDR3 coding DNA: TGCAGCGTGCTGGGGACGGACCAAGAGACCCAGTACTTC.

This clonotype was counted between two and nine times. V is TRBV5-1 and J is TRBJ2-1, with D perhaps being TRBD1 or TRBD2 (5 bases each). The CDR3 totals 13 residues. The V end was cut by 2 bases, the J end by 8 bases, with 11 bases between. CDR1 is SGHRS, CDR2 YFSETQ, per germline. The CDR3 reads CASSLLRGDEQFF. The CDR3, as DNA: TGCGCCAGCAGCTTATTAAGGGGAGATGAGCAGTTCTTC.

This clonotype showed up just a few times. The chain carries TRBV20-1 and TRBJ1-5; D possibly corresponds to TRBD1 (5 bases). The CDR3 totals 17 residues. Germline V gene data show CDR1 as DFQATT and CDR2 as SNEGSKA (reference sequence). V was trimmed by 0 bases and J by 0 bases, leaving 15 bases between them. The CDR3 nucleotides read TGCAGTGCTAGAGATGGGGGTAGGCTGATTAGCAATCAGCCCCAGCATTTT. Residues: CSARDGGRLISNQPQHF.

This clonotype turned up a few times. V gene TRBV12-3 or TRBV12-4 combines with J gene TRBJ1-2, with TRBD1 matching 7 bases. The length of the CDR3 is 16 residues. After removal of 3 bases from V and 5 bases from J, the junction contained 12 bases not matched to a gene. DNA for the CDR3: TGTGCCAGCAGTTTCTCCAGCGGGACAGCGACGTATGGCTACACCTTC. Residues: CASSFSSGTATYGYTF.

The chain joins TRBV7-2 to TRBJ1-2; D gene uncertain. The CDR3 contains 12 residues. The V gene's germline CDR1 is SGHTA and CDR2 FQGNSA. Deletions cut 2 bases from V and 4 bases from J, with 5 bases between. CDR3 residues: CASSLNSYGYTF. The CDR3 region has the DNA TGTGCCAGCAGCTTAAACAGCTATGGCTACACCTTC.

This clonotype was recorded at least ten times. CDR3 protein: CSVVRASTSYEQYF. The CDR3 region has the DNA TGCAGCGTTGTTCGAGCTAGCACGTCCTACGAGCAGTACTTC. This rearrangement joins TRBV29-1 to TRBJ2-7; perhaps TRBD2 as D (5 bases). CDR1 and CDR2 from the germline V gene are SQVTM and ANQGSEA. The CDR3 totals 14 residues. V was shortened by 4 bases and J by 1 base, with 14 bases between the two germline ends.